A single sample is the source of the 26 T cell receptor beta chains below, sequenced in a study of patients and donors after allogeneic stem cell transplantation. MiXCR, applied by TCRdb to the RT-PCR reads, yields one record per CDR3 protein. Among about 160,000 distinct CDR3 sequences listed, roughly 35% were seen once. The sample comprised blood, either unsorted or a sorted T cell fraction (not recorded which). These receptors came from a human donor who was either an allogeneic HSCT recipient or a stem cell or donor lymphocyte infusion donor (not recorded which). It is not recorded whose cells these are; they may come from a transplant donor.

CDR3 residues: CSADPGTSGGYNEQFF. As DNA, the CDR3 is TGCAGTGCCGACCCCGGGACTAGCGGGGGGTACAATGAGCAGTTCTTC. The chain recombines TRBV20-1 with TRBJ2-1, with 15 bases matching TRBD2. From germline, CDR1 is DFQATT and CDR2 SNEGSKA (reference sequence). The CDR3 extends over 16 amino acids. Trimming removed 6 bases from V and 4 bases from J; junction bases left unmatched: 7.

This clonotype has just a few counts. CDR3 sequence (DNA): TGTGCCAGCAGCCAGGGACATTTGGAGACCCAGTACTTC. Translating it yields CASSQGHLETQYF. The rearrangement joins TRBV3-1 to TRBJ2-5, with TRBD1 as a possible D gene (6 bases). The CDR3 runs to 13 residues. V was clipped by 3 bases and J by 5 bases, with 10 bases between them. Per germline, CDR1 LGHDT and CDR2 YNNKEL (reference sequence).

V gene TRBV12-3 or TRBV12-4 combines with J gene TRBJ2-3, with 11 nucleotides matching TRBD2. V gave up 6 bases and J gave up 5 bases; unmatched junction bases: 7. The CDR3 runs to 15 residues. CDR3 nucleotide sequence: TGTGCCAGCAGCCTTCTAGCGGGGGGCCAAGATACGCAGTATTTT. Protein sequence: CASSLLAGGQDTQYF.

This clonotype was observed once. The V gene is TRBV5-1, the J gene TRBJ1-1; perhaps TRBD1 as D (6 bases). V was cut by 2 bases and J by 1 base, with 12 bases left in between. Germline assignment: CDR1 SGHRS and CDR2 YFSETQ. This CDR3 spans 15 amino acids. This CDR3 reads CASSLPGQENTEAFF. CDR3 nucleotide sequence: TGCGCCAGCAGCTTACCGGGACAAGAGAACACTGAAGCTTTCTTT.

As regards this clonotype: Lacking the conserved final phenylalanine or tryptophan, this CDR3 likely reflects a read error. The chain uses TRBV2 and TRBJ1-5; 11 nucleotides align to TRBD1. CDR1 and CDR2 (germline): SNHLY, FYNNEI. CDR3 length equals 13 residues. The V segment lost 8 bases and the J segment 7 bases; nucleotides outside the gene matches: 4. CDR3 nucleotides: TGTGCCAGCGGGGACAGGGGGGACCAGCCCCAGCATTCT. It translates to CASGDRGDQPQHS.

The genes are TRBV4-2 and TRBJ2-2; 16 bases match TRBD2. Per the germline V gene, CDR1 is LGHNA and CDR2 is YNFKEQ. This CDR3 comprises 16 residues. V dropped 10 bases and J dropped 3; count of bases not matched to a gene: 5. The CDR3 spells CATGLAGGFDTGELFF. The CDR3 DNA sequence: TGTGCCACGGGACTAGCGGGGGGGTTCGACACCGGGGAGCTGTTTTTT.

The chain links TRBV6-5 to TRBJ1-1; D might be TRBD1 (5 bases). The CDR3 extends over 16 amino acids. V was clipped by 0 bases and J by 3 bases, with 14 bases between them. The V gene's germline CDR1 is MNHEY and CDR2 SVGAGI. CDR3 nucleotides: TGTGCCAGCAGTTACTCGGCATGGGGAGGGGACACTGAAGCTTTCTTT. Translation: CASSYSAWGGDTEAFF.

This clonotype occurred a few times. The chain recombines TRBV6-2 or TRBV6-3 with TRBJ1-1, with D possibly TRBD1 on 6 matching bases. The CDR3 length is 13 residues. The germline gives CDR1 MNHEY, CDR2 SVGEGT. The V gene lost 5 bases and the J gene lost 11 bases, with 18 bases spanning the gap. The CDR3 DNA reads TGTGCCAGCAGTCGGGCCGGGGGGCGATCGGCTTTCTTT. Residues: CASSRAGGRSAFF.

This clonotype was seen more than once but under ten times. The CDR3 bases are TGCGCCAGCAGCATTGCCCAGGGGAGATCACCCCTCCACTTT. This gives the protein CASSIAQGRSPLHF. This chain uses TRBV5-1 with TRBJ1-6, with TRBD1 as a possible D gene (6 bases). V was shortened by 4 bases and J by 10 bases, with 15 bases between the two germline ends. The germline gives CDR1 SGHRS, CDR2 YFSETQ. The CDR3 extends over 14 amino acids.

The chain couples TRBV7-8 to TRBJ1-4; D perhaps matches TRBD1 (5 bases). The CDR3 has 11 residues. Germline CDR1 reads SGHVS; CDR2 reads FQNEAQ. V was pared by 5 bases and J by 13 bases, with 11 bases between. CDR3 residues: CASSAGEVLFF. CDR3 DNA sequence: TGTGCCAGCAGCGCGGGGGAAGTACTGTTTTTT.

This clonotype was picked up a small number of times. The chain uses TRBV6-5 and TRBJ2-7; 8 nucleotides line up with TRBD1. The CDR3 totals 17 residues. Germline CDR1 MNHEY, CDR2 SVGAGI. Trimming cost V 3 bases and J 2 bases; bases outside gene matches: 12. The CDR3 nucleotides read TGTGCCAGCAGTTATCCCCCCCGACAGGGGTCCCCCTACGAGCAGTACTTC. This translates into CASSYPPRQGSPYEQYF.

The chain uses TRBV24-1 and TRBJ2-3; perhaps TRBD2 as D (5 bases). Trimming took 9 bases from V and 1 from J, leaving 10 bases between them. The CDR3 is 13 residues long. Germline V gene data show CDR1 as KGHDR and CDR2 as SFDVKD. The CDR3 DNA reads as TGTGCCACCGGGCGGGCGCGCACAGATACGCAGTATTTT. This encodes CATGRARTDTQYF.

In this sample, this clonotype turned up a few times. This sequence joins TRBV20-1 and TRBJ1-5; 7 nucleotides align to TRBD1. The CDR3 contains 13 residues. Unmatched junction bases numbered 8, after V lost 5 bases and J lost 7 bases. Germline V gene lookup returns CDR1 DFQATT and CDR2 SNEGSKA (reference sequence). CDR3: CSALWDRGQPQHF. The CDR3 DNA follows: TGCAGTGCTCTATGGGACAGAGGGCAGCCCCAGCATTTT.

The V and J genes are TRBV20-1 and TRBJ2-7; D gene ambiguous. The CDR3 contains 11 residues. V was cut by 1 base and J by 7 bases, with 8 bases left in between. Germline V lookup: CDR1 DFQATT, CDR2 SNEGSKA (reference sequence). CDR3 nucleotide sequence: TGCAGTGCTAGAGCACGATTGGAGCAGTACTTC. Its protein product is CSARARLEQYF.

The sample holds one count of this clonotype. The DNA for the CDR3 is TGTGCCAGCAGTCCCCGGACAGGCATTGGATATGGCTACACCTTC. Its translation: CASSPRTGIGYGYTF. V usage is TRBV28 and J usage is TRBJ1-2; 7 bases map to TRBD1. Germline trimming cut 5 bases from V and 5 bases from J; bases unmatched to any gene: 11. The CDR3 is 15 amino acids. The V gene's germline CDR1 is MDHEN and CDR2 SYDVKM.

In this sample, this clonotype turned up a few times. J is TRBJ1-3 and V is TRBV29-1; D gene unclear. Deletions cut 7 bases from V and 4 bases from J, with 17 bases between. CDR3 length equals 14 residues. Germline values: CDR1 SQVTM, CDR2 ANQGSEA. The CDR3 DNA reads as TGCAGCGCCCTGACCAAAGTGGCGGGAAACACCATATATTTT. Translating it yields CSALTKVAGNTIYF.

J is TRBJ2-1 and V is TRBV7-8; perhaps TRBD2 as D (7 bases). Trimming pared 5 bases from V and 7 bases from J, leaving 18 bases between. This CDR3 spans 15 amino acids. Germline-derived CDR1 and CDR2 are SGHVS and FQNEAQ. This chain's CDR3 is CASSPSPGGWNEQFF. CDR3 bases: TGTGCCAGCAGCCCCTCCCCGGGGGGCTGGAATGAGCAGTTCTTC.

The V call is TRBV28, the J call TRBJ1-1, with D possibly matching TRBD1 (6 bases). CDR1 and CDR2 (germline): MDHEN, SYDVKM. Trimming left V 6 bases short and J 1 base short, with 9 bases between. The CDR3 is 13 amino acids. CDR3 nucleotides: TGTGCCAGCAGAGAGACAGGGAACACTGAAGCTTTCTTT. Translated: CASRETGNTEAFF.

Written as DNA, the CDR3 is TGTGCCAGCAGTTTGGGGCAATCCCTCCGAAATCAGCCCCAGCATTTT. Amino acids: CASSLGQSLRNQPQHF. The rearrangement uses TRBV12-3 or TRBV12-4 and TRBJ1-5; a weak D match, TRBD1 (5 bases). V was cut by 3 bases and J by 4 bases, with 16 bases left in between. The CDR3 runs 16 residues.

This rearrangement joins TRBV5-1 to TRBJ1-1; no reliable D call. Germline CDR1 and CDR2: SGHRS and YFSETQ. V gave up 0 bases and J gave up 3 bases, with 18 bases separating them. This CDR3 comprises 17 residues. The CDR3 coding sequence is TGCGCCAGCAGCTTGGATTTCTCGGGAAGACGGGACACTGAAGCTTTCTTT. Its translation: CASSLDFSGRRDTEAFF.

As for this clonotype: An end of the junction differs from the germline gene, which may be a read error. The CDR3 region is CASSPRWDRDVVF. DNA of the CDR3: TGTGCCAGCAGTCCAAGGTGGGACAGGGACGTGGTTTTT. The chain links TRBV27 to TRBJ1-4; 9 nucleotides line up with TRBD1. In germline, CDR1 is MNHEY, CDR2 SMNVEV (reference sequence). The CDR3 extends over 13 amino acids. Using reference TRBV27 and TRBJ1-4 for the parts outside the CDR3, the full variable domain is EAQVTQNPRYLITVTGKKLTVTCSQNMNHEYMSWYRQDPGLGLRQIYYSMNVEVTDKGDVPEGYKVSRKEKRNFPLILESPSPNQTSLYFCASSPRWDRDVVFGSGTQLSVL.

This clonotype has more than one count but fewer than ten. The chain recombines TRBV7-9 with TRBJ1-5; D is undetermined. The V end lost 0 bases, the J end lost 4 bases, and 7 bases lay between the germline ends. This CDR3 is 14 amino acids long. Per germline, CDR1 SEHNR and CDR2 FQNEAQ (reference sequence). The CDR3 protein is CASSLAGENQPQHF. DNA for the CDR3: TGTGCCAGCAGCTTAGCTGGGGAAAATCAGCCCCAGCATTTT.

In the case of this clonotype: One end of the junction is discordant with germline, which a read error may explain. The chain joins TRBV29-1 to TRBJ1-3; D gene unclear. Looked up from germline, CDR1 is SQVTM and CDR2 is ANQGSEA. The CDR3 is made up of 13 amino acids. CDR3 in DNA: TGCAGCGTTAAAGAGTCGGCAGGAAACACCATATATTTT. It is translated as CSVKESAGNTIYF.

This clonotype was observed a few times. The genes are TRBV12-3 or TRBV12-4 and TRBJ2-7; TRBD1 is a possible D gene (6 bases). V lost 5 bases, J lost 5 bases, and 10 bases lay in between. This CDR3 is 12 amino acids long. CDR3 coding DNA: TGTGCCAGCAGTCTATGGGACAACGAGCAGTACTTC. This codes for CASSLWDNEQYF.

This clonotype was counted a single time. The V gene is TRBV15, the J gene TRBJ1-6; perhaps TRBD1 as D (5 bases). Germline CDR1 reads LNHNV; CDR2 reads YYDKDF (reference sequence). V was shortened by 4 bases and J by 9 bases, with 16 bases between the two germline ends. CDR3 length equals 15 residues. Here the CDR3 reads CATSIEARVGSPLHF. In DNA form, the CDR3 reads TGTGCCACCAGCATAGAGGCCAGGGTCGGTTCACCCCTCCACTTT.

The CDR3 spells CASSYRPGTSVNSPLHF. The DNA for the CDR3 is TGTGCCAGCAGTTACCGACCCGGGACCTCCGTTAATTCACCCCTCCACTTT. The rearrangement uses TRBV6-5 and TRBJ1-6, with D tentatively TRBD1 (5 bases). V lost 2 bases and J lost 6, with 17 bases in between. This CDR3 has 17 residues. The germline V gene has CDR1 MNHEY and CDR2 SVGAGI.